The source of this TCR beta chain is a study of shared clonotypes between healthy human individuals. General observations from the study: Naive subsets generally had larger estimated richness than memory subsets.

Remarks on this clone: Its antigen is currently unknown.

TCRdb keeps only in-frame clones here, not all; method: immunoSEQ multiplex PCR. The table lists roughly 680,000 clones, roughly 72% of them singletons. The CDR3 runs 11 residues. Deletions cut 6 bases from V and 2 bases from J, with 3 bases between. In germline, CDR1 is SGHTA, CDR2 FQGNSA. The sequence was obtained from a woman under 40 in good health. The chain couples TRBV7-2 to TRBJ2-3; D unresolved. The material sequenced was memory CD4+ T cells sorted from blood. Subset reported: CD45RA-negative fraction. CDR3 nucleotides: TGTGCCAGCAGGACCACAGATACGCAGTATTTT. Its protein product is CASRTTDTQYF.